Sequencing of this T cell receptor (beta chain) was carried out in a study of blood T cell repertoires in COVID-19. Across the study: COVID-19 samples collected from the United States, Italy and Spain covered acute and convalescent phases. Sources were T cells, B-cell-depleted T cells, or PBMCs; the material itself was cDNA or gDNA.

The CDR3 is made up of 13 amino acids. CDR1 is SGHNT and CDR2 is YYREEE in the germline V gene (reference sequence). Trimming pared 0 bases from V and 3 bases from J, leaving 5 bases between. Source study methods: The assay estimated nucleated cells by amplifying reference gene primers. Some clones are missing from TCRdb's copy, which holds only in-frame ones; the method was immunoSEQ multiplex PCR. V and J calls and clone size are given by that table; D and trimming were obtained from the DNA. The sample contains about 110,000 clones, under 90% of which appear only once. The sample consisted of peripheral blood. The source is a woman aged 55-70 years with acute or convalescent COVID-19. This sequence joins TRBV5-4 and TRBJ2-3; no clear D gene. DNA of the CDR3: TGTGCCAGCAGCTTGGTAATTACAGATACGCAGTATTTT. This encodes CASSLVITDTQYF.